This is a list of T cell receptor beta chains from one sample in a study of Ad26.COV2.S vaccination and SARS-CoV-2 variants. The repertoire was sequenced with immunoSEQ multiplex PCR; TCRdb's copy has only in-frame clones and lacks some. The sample includes fewer than 600,000 clones, 89% of them seen just once. Sequenced material: peripheral blood, taken in a trial of Ad26.COV2.S vaccine versus placebo. All receptors derive from a person aged 18-65 years who received the Ad26.COV2.S COVID-19 vaccine or a placebo. Both conserved end residues are part of each CDR3. Fields, in order: V gene, D gene, CDR3 protein. A D gene is named only where the DNA matches it firmly.

TRBV7-6	-	CASSLSMNTEAFF
TRBV14	TRBD1	CASSQGPGQGARSLYNEQFF
TRBV2	-	CASRTNQGLGYNEQFF
TRBV30	TRBD1	CAWSFPGQGREQYF
TRBV2	-	CASRLTRSSYEQYF
TRBV7-6	-	CASSSLGANVLTF
TRBV18	-	CASSQTTATNEKLFF
TRBV25-1	TRBD1	CASSEPRGPNTEAFF
TRBV12-3/TRBV12-4	TRBD2	CASSITSSGEQFF
TRBV6-1	-	CASSEGMTAKPRNTIYF
TRBV2	-	CASIHTIEAFF
TRBV7-8	-	CASGFSRGEQYF
TRBV5-1	TRBD2	CASSPRLAVNQETQYF
TRBV5-6	-	CASSPGLGREKLFF
TRBV2	-	CASSETAYYGYTF
TRBV18	TRBD1	CASSPPAGQGNNYGYTF
TRBV28	TRBD2	CASSIPRLAVTPYEQYF
TRBV11-3	TRBD2	CASSLLAGGPYEQFF
TRBV4-1	-	CASSQAPDRASNQPQHF
TRBV18	-	CASSPRREGDTQYF
TRBV7-9	TRBD2	CASSLVAGGSPSYEQYF
TRBV7-2	-	CASTLGTDTQYF
TRBV10-2	TRBD2	CASSEFRSGADTQYF
TRBV7-9	TRBD1	CASSKQGFQETQYF
TRBV7-2	-	CASSLLGNEQYF
TRBV20-1	-	CSASIQGDIQYF
TRBV30	-	CAWSVGGTRTGELFF
TRBV2	TRBD2	CASYPAGEDTGELFF
TRBV28	TRBD2	CASSSAGTSGKNEQFF
TRBV10-3	-	CAISESGGELFF
TRBV3-1/TRBV3-2	TRBD2	CASSQVASGSGTQYF
TRBV28	TRBD2	CASSVAGGPNTGELFF
TRBV6-2/TRBV6-3	-	CASSSGVEQYF
TRBV7-8	-	CASSLSVKLNEKLFF
TRBV6-2/TRBV6-3	TRBD1	CASSYRQGRNEKLFF
TRBV2	-	CASRKGMVETQYF
TRBV6-5	-	CASRSGTSGANVLTF
TRBV28	-	CASMRNSFYEQYF
TRBV19	-	CASSDQGRGPYGYTF
TRBV5-4	-	CATRRVGASVNEQFF
TRBV4-2	-	CASSQDSSRSSGANVLTF
TRBV5-1	TRBD2	CASSSSGDGELFF
TRBV6-2/TRBV6-3	-	CASSYRPPGGQFF
TRBV18	TRBD1	CASSEGGLSNQPQHF
TRBV19	-	CASTVIGGMNTEAFF
TRBV5-1	-	CASSKETAGGYTF
TRBV20-1	-	CSAGGEPQHF